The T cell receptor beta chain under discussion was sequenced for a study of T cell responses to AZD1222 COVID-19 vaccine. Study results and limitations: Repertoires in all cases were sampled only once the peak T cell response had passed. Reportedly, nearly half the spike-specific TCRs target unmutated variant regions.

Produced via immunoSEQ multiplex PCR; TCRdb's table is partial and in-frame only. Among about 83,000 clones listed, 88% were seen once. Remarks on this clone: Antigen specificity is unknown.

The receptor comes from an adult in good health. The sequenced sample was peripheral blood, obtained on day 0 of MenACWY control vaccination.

CDR3 amino acids: CASSIGQVQYF. In DNA form, the CDR3 reads TGTGCCAGTAGTATCGGTCAAGTGCAGTACTTC. The V and J genes are TRBV19 and TRBJ2-7; D is undetermined. Germline V gives CDR1 LNHDA, CDR2 SQIVND (reference sequence). The CDR3 consists of 11 residues. V was trimmed by 3 bases and J by 9 bases, leaving 9 bases between them.